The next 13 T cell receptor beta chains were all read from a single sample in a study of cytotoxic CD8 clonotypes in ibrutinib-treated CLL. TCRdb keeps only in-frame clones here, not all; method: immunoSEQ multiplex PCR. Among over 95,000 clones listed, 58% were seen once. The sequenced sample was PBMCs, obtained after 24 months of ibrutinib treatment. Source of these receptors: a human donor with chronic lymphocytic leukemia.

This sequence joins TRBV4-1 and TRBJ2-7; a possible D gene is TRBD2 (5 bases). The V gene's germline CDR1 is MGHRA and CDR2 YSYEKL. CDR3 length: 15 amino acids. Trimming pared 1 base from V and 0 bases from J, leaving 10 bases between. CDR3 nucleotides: TGCGCCAGCAGCCAAGGGACTGTAAGCTCCTACGAGCAGTACTTC. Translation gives CASSQGTVSSYEQYF.

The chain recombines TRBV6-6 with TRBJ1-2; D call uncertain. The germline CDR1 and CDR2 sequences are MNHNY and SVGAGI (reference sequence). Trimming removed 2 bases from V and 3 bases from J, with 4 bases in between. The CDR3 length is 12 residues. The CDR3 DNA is TGTGCCAGCAGTTACAGCGACTATGGCTACACCTTC. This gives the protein CASSYSDYGYTF.

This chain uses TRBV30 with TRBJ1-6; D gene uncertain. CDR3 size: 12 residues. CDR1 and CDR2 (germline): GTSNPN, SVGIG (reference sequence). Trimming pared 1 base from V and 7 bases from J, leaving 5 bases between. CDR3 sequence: CAWSEGNSPLHF. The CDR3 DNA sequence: TGTGCCTGGAGTGAAGGGAATTCACCCCTCCACTTT.

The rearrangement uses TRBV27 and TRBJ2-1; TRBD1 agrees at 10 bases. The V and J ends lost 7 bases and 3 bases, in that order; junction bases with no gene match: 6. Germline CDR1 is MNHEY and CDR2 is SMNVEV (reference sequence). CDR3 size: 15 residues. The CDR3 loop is CASTSDRGNYNEQFF. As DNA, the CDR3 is TGTGCCAGCACTTCGGACAGGGGGAACTACAATGAGCAGTTCTTC.

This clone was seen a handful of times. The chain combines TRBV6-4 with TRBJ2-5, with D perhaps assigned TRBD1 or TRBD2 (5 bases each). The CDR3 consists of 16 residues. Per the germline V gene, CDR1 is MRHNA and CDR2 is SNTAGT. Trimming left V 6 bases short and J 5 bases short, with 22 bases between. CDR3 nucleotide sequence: TGTGCCAGCAGAGACGGGAAAGGGGCACATTGGGAGACCCAGTACTTC. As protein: CASRDGKGAHWETQYF.

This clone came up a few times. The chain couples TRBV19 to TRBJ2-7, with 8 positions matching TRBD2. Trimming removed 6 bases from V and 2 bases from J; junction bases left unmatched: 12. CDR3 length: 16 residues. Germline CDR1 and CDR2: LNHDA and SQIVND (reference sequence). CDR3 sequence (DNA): TGTGCCAGTAGCCTTAAGACTAGCGCAGGAACCTACGAGCAGTACTTC. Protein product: CASSLKTSAGTYEQYF.

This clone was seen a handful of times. The CDR3 loop is CASSFTGGTDTQYF. The CDR3 DNA reads TGTGCCAGCAGCTTCACAGGGGGCACAGATACGCAGTATTTT. The rearrangement links TRBV7-2 to TRBJ2-3, with 7 bases lining up with TRBD1. CDR1 is SGHTA and CDR2 is FQGNSA in the germline V gene. The length of the CDR3 is 14 residues. Trimming took 3 bases from V and 1 from J; bases not matched to a gene: 1. The entire variable domain, with the rest obtained from reference TRBV7-2 and TRBJ2-3, is as follows: GAGVSQSPSNKVTEKGKDVELRCDPISGHTALYWYRQSLGQGLEFLIYFQGNSAPDKSGLPSDRFSAERTGGSVSTLTIQRTQQEDSAVYLCASSFTGGTDTQYFGPGTRLTVL.

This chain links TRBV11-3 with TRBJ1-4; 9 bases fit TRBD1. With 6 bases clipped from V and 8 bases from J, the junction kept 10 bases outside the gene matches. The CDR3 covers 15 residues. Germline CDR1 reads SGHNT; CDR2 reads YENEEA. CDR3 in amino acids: CASRLNRDRAEKLFF. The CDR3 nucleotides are TGTGCCAGCAGACTGAACCGGGACAGGGCAGAAAAACTGTTTTTT.

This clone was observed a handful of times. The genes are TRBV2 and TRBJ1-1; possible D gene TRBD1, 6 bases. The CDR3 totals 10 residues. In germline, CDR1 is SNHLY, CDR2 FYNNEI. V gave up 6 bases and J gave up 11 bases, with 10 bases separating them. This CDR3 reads CASRQGPAFF. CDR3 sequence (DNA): TGTGCCAGCAGACAGGGACCGGCTTTCTTT. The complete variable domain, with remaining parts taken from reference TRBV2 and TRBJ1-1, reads EPEVTQTPSHQVTQMGQEVILRCVPISNHLYFYWYRQILGQKVEFLVSFYNNEISEKSEIFDDQFSVERPDGSNFTLKIRSTKLEDSAMYFCASRQGPAFFGQGTRLTVV.

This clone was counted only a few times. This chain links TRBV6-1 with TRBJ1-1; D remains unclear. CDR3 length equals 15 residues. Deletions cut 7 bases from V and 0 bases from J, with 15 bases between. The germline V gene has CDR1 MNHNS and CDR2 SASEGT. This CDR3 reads CASKVGIRMNTEAFF. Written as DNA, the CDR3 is TGTGCCAGCAAAGTTGGGATAAGGATGAACACTGAAGCTTTCTTT.

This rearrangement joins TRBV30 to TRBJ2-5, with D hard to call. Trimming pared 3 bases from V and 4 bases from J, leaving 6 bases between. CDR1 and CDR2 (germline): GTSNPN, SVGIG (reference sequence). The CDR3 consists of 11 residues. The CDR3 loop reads CAWRTLETQYF. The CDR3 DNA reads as TGTGCCTGGAGAACCTTAGAGACCCAGTACTTC.

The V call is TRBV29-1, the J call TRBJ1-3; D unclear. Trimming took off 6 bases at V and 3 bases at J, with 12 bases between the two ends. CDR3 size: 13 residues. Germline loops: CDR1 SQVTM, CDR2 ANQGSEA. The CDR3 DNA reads TGCAGCGTGTCTAACGGTATTGGAAACACCATATATTTT. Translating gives CSVSNGIGNTIYF.

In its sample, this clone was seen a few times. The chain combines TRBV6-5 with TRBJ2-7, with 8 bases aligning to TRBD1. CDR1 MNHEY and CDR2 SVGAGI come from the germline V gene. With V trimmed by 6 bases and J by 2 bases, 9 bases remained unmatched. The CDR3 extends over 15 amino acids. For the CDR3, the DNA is TGTGCCAGCAGCCCCGACAGGGGCTATCCCTACGAGCAGTACTTC. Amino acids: CASSPDRGYPYEQYF.